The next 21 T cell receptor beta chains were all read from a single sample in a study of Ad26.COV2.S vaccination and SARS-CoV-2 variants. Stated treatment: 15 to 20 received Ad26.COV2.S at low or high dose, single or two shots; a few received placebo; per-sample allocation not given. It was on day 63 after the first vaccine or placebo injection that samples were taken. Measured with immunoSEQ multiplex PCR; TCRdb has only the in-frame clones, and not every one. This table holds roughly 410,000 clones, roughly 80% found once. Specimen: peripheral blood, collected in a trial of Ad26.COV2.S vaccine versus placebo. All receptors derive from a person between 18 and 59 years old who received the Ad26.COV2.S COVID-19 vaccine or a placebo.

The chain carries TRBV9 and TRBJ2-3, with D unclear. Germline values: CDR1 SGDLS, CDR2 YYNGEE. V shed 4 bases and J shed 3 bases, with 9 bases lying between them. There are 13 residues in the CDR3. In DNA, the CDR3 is TGTGCCAGCAGCCCAGCCCCTACAGATACGCAGTATTTT. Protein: CASSPAPTDTQYF.

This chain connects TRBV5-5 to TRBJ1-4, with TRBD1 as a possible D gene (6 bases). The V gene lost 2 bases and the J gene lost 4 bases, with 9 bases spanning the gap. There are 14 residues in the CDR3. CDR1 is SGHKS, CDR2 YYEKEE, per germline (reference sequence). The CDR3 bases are TGTGCCAGCAGCTTATTAGGGGGTAATGAAAAACTGTTTTTT. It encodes CASSLLGGNEKLFF.

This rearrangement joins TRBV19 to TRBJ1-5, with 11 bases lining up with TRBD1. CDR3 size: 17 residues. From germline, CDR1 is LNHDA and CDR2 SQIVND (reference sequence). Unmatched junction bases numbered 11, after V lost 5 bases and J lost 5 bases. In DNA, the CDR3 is TGTGCCAGTAGTCACTCCCCCGGGACAGGGGGTTATCAGCCCCAGCATTTT. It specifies CASSHSPGTGGYQPQHF.

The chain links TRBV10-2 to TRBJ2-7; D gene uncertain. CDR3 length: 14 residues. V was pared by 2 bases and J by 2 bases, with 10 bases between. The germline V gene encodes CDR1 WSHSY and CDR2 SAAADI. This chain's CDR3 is CASSEVHSPYEQYF. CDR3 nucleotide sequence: TGCGCCAGCAGTGAGGTTCACTCTCCCTACGAGCAGTACTTC.

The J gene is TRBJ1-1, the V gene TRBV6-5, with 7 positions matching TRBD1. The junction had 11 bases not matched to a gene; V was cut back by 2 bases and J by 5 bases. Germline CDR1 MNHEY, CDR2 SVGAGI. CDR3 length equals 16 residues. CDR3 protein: CASSYPRQGVGTEAFF. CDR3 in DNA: TGTGCCAGCAGTTACCCGAGACAGGGAGTGGGAACTGAAGCTTTCTTT.

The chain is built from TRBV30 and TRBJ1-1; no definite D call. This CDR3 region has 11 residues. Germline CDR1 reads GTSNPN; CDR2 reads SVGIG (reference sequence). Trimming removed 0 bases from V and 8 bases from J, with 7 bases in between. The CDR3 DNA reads TGTGCCTGGAGTGTACCAGCCGAAGCTTTCTTT. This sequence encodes CAWSVPAEAFF. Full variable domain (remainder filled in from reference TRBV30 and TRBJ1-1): SQTIHQWPATLVQPVGSPLSLECTVEGTSNPNLYWYRQAAGRGLQLLFYSVGIGQISSEVPQNLSASRPQDRQFILSSKKLLLSDSGFYLCAWSVPAEAFFGQGTRLTVV.

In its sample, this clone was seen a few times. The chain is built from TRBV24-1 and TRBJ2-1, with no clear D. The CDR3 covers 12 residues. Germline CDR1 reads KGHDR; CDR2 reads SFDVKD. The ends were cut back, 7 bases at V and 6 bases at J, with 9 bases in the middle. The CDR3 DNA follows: TGTGCCACCAGCCCCGATGGCAATGAGCAGTTCTTC. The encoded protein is CATSPDGNEQFF.

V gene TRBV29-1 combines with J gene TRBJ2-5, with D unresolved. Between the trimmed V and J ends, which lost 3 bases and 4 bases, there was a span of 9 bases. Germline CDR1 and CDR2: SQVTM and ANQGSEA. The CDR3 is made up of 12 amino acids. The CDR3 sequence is CSVEGLRETQYF. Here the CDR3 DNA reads TGCAGCGTTGAGGGTTTGAGAGAGACCCAGTACTTC.

The CDR3 spells CASSLAQGNEQFF. The DNA for the CDR3 is TGCGCCAGCAGCTTGGCCCAGGGGAATGAGCAGTTCTTC. V and J are TRBV5-1 and TRBJ2-1; possibly TRBD1 for D (6 bases). Per the germline V gene, CDR1 is SGHRS and CDR2 is YFSETQ. Trimming removed 0 bases from V and 7 bases from J, with 8 bases in between. The CDR3 has 13 residues.

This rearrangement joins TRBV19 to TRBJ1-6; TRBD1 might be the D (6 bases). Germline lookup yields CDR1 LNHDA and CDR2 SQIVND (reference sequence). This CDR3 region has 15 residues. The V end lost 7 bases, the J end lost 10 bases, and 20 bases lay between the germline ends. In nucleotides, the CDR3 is TGTGCCAGTAAACCGCACGCTAACAGGGAGTCACCCCTCCACTTT. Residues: CASKPHANRESPLHF.

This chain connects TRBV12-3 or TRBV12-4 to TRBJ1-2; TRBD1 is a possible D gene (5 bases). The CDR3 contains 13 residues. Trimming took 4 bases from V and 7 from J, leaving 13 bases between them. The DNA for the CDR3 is TGTGCCAGCAGTTCGGGGCCCCGAGGTGGCTACACCTTC. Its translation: CASSSGPRGGYTF.

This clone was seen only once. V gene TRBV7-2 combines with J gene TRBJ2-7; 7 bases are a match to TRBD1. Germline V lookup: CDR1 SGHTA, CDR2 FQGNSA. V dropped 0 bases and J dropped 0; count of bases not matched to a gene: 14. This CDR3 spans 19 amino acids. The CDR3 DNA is TGTGCCAGCAGCTTAGCCCTTGACCGACCGGACAGGCCCTCCTACGAGCAGTACTTC. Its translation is CASSLALDRPDRPSYEQYF.

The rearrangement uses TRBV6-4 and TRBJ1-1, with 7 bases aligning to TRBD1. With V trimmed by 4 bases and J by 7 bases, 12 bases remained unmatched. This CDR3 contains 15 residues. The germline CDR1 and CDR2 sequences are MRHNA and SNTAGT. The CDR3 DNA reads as TGTGCCAGCAGTGCTGGGGGACAGCCCAAAGGTGAAGCTTTCTTT. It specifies CASSAGGQPKGEAFF.

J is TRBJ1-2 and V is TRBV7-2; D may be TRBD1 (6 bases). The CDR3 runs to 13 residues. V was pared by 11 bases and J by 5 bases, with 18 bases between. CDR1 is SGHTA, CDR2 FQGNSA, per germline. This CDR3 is CAPGRGPGYGYTF. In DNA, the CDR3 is TGTGCCCCTGGCAGGGGCCCCGGGTATGGCTACACCTTC.

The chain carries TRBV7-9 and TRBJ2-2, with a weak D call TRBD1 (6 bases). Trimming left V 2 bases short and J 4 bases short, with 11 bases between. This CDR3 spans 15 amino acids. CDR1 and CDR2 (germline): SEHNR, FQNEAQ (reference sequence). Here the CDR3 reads CASSLTGSPTGELFF. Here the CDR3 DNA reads TGTGCCAGCAGCTTAACAGGGAGTCCCACCGGGGAGCTGTTTTTT.

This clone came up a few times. The CDR3 nucleotides read TGTGCCAGCTCACCGGGCAAAACCTACAATGAGCAGTTCTTC. As protein: CASSPGKTYNEQFF. V and J are TRBV18 and TRBJ2-1; unclear D gene. This CDR3 spans 14 amino acids. The germline V gene has CDR1 KGHSH and CDR2 LQKENI. V lost 3 bases and J lost 2, with 8 bases in between.

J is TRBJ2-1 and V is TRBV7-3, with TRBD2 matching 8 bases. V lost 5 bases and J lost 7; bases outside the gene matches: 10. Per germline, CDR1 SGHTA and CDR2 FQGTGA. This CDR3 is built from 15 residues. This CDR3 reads CASSGAGAGLNEQFF. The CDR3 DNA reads TGTGCCAGCAGCGGAGCGGGGGCAGGTTTGAATGAGCAGTTCTTC.

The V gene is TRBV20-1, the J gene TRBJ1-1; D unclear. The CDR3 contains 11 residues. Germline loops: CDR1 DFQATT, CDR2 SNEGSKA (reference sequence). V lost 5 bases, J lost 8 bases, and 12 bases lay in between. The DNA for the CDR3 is TGCAGTGCTGTATGGGCCGGCGAAGCTTTCTTT. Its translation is CSAVWAGEAFF.

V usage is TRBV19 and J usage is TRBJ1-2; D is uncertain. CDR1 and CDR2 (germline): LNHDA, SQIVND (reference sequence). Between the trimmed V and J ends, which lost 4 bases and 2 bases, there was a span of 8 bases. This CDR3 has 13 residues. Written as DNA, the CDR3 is TGTGCCAGTAGTAAAGGAGAGAACTATGGCTACACCTTC. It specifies CASSKGENYGYTF. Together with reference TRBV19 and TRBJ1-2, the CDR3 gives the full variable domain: DGGITQSPKYLFRKEGQNVTLSCEQNLNHDAMYWYRQDPGQGLRLIYYSQIVNDFQKGDIAEGYSVSREKKESFPLTVTSAQKNPTAFYLCASSKGENYGYTFGSGTRLTVV.

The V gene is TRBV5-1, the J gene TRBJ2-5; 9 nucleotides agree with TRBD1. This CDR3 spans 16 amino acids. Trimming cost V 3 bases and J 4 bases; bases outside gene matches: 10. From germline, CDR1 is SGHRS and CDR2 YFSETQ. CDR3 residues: CASSSFTGGRGETQYF. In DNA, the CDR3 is TGCGCCAGCAGCTCTTTTACAGGGGGCCGAGGAGAGACCCAGTACTTC.

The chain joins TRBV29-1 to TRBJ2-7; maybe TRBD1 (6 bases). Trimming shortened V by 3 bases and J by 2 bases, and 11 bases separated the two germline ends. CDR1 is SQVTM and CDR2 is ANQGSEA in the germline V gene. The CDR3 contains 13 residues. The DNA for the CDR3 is TGCAGCGTTGACCCGAGGGGGACCTACGAGCAGTACTTC. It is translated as CSVDPRGTYEQYF.